This entry lists 9 T cell receptor beta chains sequenced from one sample in a study of blood T cell repertoires in COVID-19. TCRdb keeps only in-frame clones here, not all; method: immunoSEQ multiplex PCR. The sample records under 250,000 clones, 80% to 85% being singletons. Input material: peripheral blood. The receptor source for this set is a man aged 50-60 years with active or convalescent COVID-19.

V and J are TRBV5-4 and TRBJ2-1; TRBD2 matches at 10 bases. The CDR3 covers 14 residues. Germline V gives CDR1 SGHNT, CDR2 YYREEE (reference sequence). The J segment lost 0 bases and the V segment lost 8 bases, leaving 2 bases of the junction unmatched. The CDR3 here is CASQRGGSYNEQFF. CDR3 bases: TGTGCCAGTCAGCGGGGGGGCTCCTACAATGAGCAGTTCTTC.

The gene calls are TRBV6-1 and TRBJ1-1; D call uncertain. Germline CDR1 reads MNHNS; CDR2 reads SASEGT. This CDR3 region has 12 residues. V was trimmed by 3 bases and J by 6 bases, leaving 8 bases between them. The CDR3 reads CASSDRGSEAFF. DNA for the CDR3: TGTGCCAGCAGTGATAGAGGGTCTGAAGCTTTCTTT.

The chain couples TRBV19 to TRBJ1-2; TRBD1 agrees at 9 bases. The CDR3 loop spans 14 amino acids. Germline V lookup: CDR1 LNHDA, CDR2 SQIVND (reference sequence). With 8 bases clipped from V and 2 bases from J, the junction kept 6 bases outside the gene matches. The CDR3 region has the DNA TGTGCCAGTTCGGCGACAGGGGGGAACTATGGCTACACCTTC. This translates into CASSATGGNYGYTF.

This clone was detected once. The J gene is TRBJ2-3, the V gene TRBV10-3; weak D call: TRBD1 (5 bases). Between the trimmed V and J ends, which lost 0 bases and 0 bases, there was a span of 10 bases. The CDR3 is 16 residues long. Germline lookup yields CDR1 ENHRY and CDR2 SYGVKD. CDR3 nucleotide sequence: TGTGCCATCAGTGAGTCGGCAGGGTCGAGCACAGATACGCAGTATTTT. The encoded protein is CAISESAGSSTDTQYF.

The chain joins TRBV27 to TRBJ1-2, with no clear D. The CDR3 contains 15 residues. V lost 6 bases and J 2 bases, leaving 16 bases between the germline ends. Per germline, CDR1 MNHEY and CDR2 SMNVEV (reference sequence). CDR3 in amino acids: CASSPAHKKNYGYTF. CDR3 in DNA: TGTGCCAGCAGCCCCGCCCACAAGAAAAACTATGGCTACACCTTC.

The chain is built from TRBV7-3 and TRBJ2-2; 7 nucleotides line up with TRBD1. V shed 5 bases, J shed 6 bases, and the junction held 3 bases outside the gene matches. Germline lookup yields CDR1 SGHTA and CDR2 FQGTGA. There are 13 residues in the CDR3. The CDR3 DNA sequence: TGTGCCAGCAGCCGACAGGGATCCGGGGAGCTGTTTTTT. As protein: CASSRQGSGELFF.

The chain is built from TRBV5-1 and TRBJ2-5; no definite D call. The V end lost 1 base, the J end lost 2 bases, and 3 bases lay between the germline ends. This CDR3 contains 12 residues. Germline V gene sequence: CDR1 SGHRS, CDR2 YFSETQ. CDR3 sequence (DNA): TGCGCCAGCAGCTTGCGTCAAGAGACCCAGTACTTC. Translating gives CASSLRQETQYF.

The chain combines TRBV27 with TRBJ1-6; no definite D call. V dropped 4 bases and J dropped 6 bases, with 4 bases sitting between them. Germline-derived CDR1 and CDR2 are MNHEY and SMNVEV (reference sequence). This CDR3 is 12 amino acids long. The CDR3 DNA follows: TGTGCCAGCAGTTACAGTAATTCACCCCTCCACTTT. The encoded protein is CASSYSNSPLHF.

This clone has a single count. The chain recombines TRBV5-1 with TRBJ2-3; D possibly corresponds to TRBD2 (6 bases). V was clipped by 4 bases and J by 2 bases, with 17 bases between them. CDR3 length: 16 residues. Germline V gene lookup returns CDR1 SGHRS and CDR2 YFSETQ. CDR3 nucleotides: TGCGCCAGCAGCCAGATGGGACTCATTGTCACAGATACGCAGTATTTT. It encodes CASSQMGLIVTDTQYF.